These 8 T cell receptor beta chains were sequenced from one sample in a study of T cell repertoires in cytomegalovirus infection. No antigens are known for them. One entry per CDR3 protein, called by TCRdb with MiXCR from the reads. Of over 250,000 distinct CDR3 sequences detected, 22% appear once; the ten largest clones hold around 20%. The sequenced sample was cultured PBMCs, obtained from culture after CMV antigen stimulation. The receptors stem from a human donor in good health (CMV status not recorded). Some clones in this sample may be carry-over from other donors' samples.

At least ten counts were recorded for this clonotype. V gene TRBV27 combines with J gene TRBJ2-7; the match to TRBD1 covers 7 bases. This CDR3 comprises 12 residues. V gave up 5 bases and J gave up 7 bases; unmatched junction bases: 5. The germline CDR1 and CDR2 sequences are MNHEY and SMNVEV (reference sequence). The CDR3 protein is CASSRQGGEQYF. In DNA, the CDR3 is TGTGCCAGCAGTAGACAGGGTGGGGAGCAGTACTTC.

In this sample, this clonotype turned up many times. The V and J genes are TRBV11-3 and TRBJ1-1; 11 nucleotides align to TRBD1. The junction had 6 bases not matched to a gene; V was cut back by 5 bases and J by 1 base. Germline assignment: CDR1 SGHNT and CDR2 YENEEA. The CDR3 has 16 residues. The CDR3 DNA reads as TGTGCCAGCAGCCCCGGACAGGGGGCGAAGAACACTGAAGCTTTCTTT. It codes for CASSPGQGAKNTEAFF.

CDR3 nucleotide sequence: TGTGCCAGCAGTTACTCGAGTAGGGGGGGGGGGACGGGAGCAGAAGATACGCAGTATTTT. It codes for CASSYSSRGGGTGAEDTQYF. This chain connects TRBV6-2 or TRBV6-3 to TRBJ2-3, with D perhaps TRBD2 (7 bases). Germline V gene lookup returns CDR1 MNHEY and CDR2 SVGEGT. V was trimmed by 0 bases and J by 5 bases, leaving 27 bases between them. The CDR3 extends over 20 amino acids.

This clonotype was found many times. The CDR3 spells CASSYGTSGLYEQYV. CDR3 bases: TGTGCCAGCAGCTACGGGACTAGCGGGCTCTACGAGCAGTACGTC. The rearrangement joins TRBV7-2 to TRBJ2-7; 12 nucleotides match TRBD2. Germline V gene lookup returns CDR1 SGHTA and CDR2 FQGNSA. The CDR3 totals 15 residues. Trimming at V came to 4 bases and at J to 3 bases, leaving 4 bases not matched to a gene.

This clonotype was recorded a few times. The J gene is TRBJ1-4, the V gene TRBV14; D remains unclear. Germline V gives CDR1 SGHDN, CDR2 FVKESK. V was clipped by 4 bases and J by 5 bases, with 14 bases between them. There are 15 residues in the CDR3. The CDR3 sequence: CASSLHRPGNEKLFF. DNA for the CDR3: TGTGCCAGCAGCCTCCACCGGCCGGGGAATGAAAAACTGTTTTTT.

This clonotype has a count of ten or more. The rearrangement links TRBV7-2 to TRBJ2-7; either TRBD1 or TRBD2 may supply D (5 bases each). The germline gives CDR1 SGHTA, CDR2 FQGNSA. Between the trimmed V and J ends, which lost 5 bases and 3 bases, there was a span of 17 bases. CDR3 length: 15 amino acids. The CDR3 bases are TGTGCCAGCAGCCTCCACGGGACCGGGGACTACGAGCAGTACGTC. It yields the protein CASSLHGTGDYEQYV.

This clonotype was picked up many times. The rearrangement links TRBV7-2 to TRBJ2-3, with D perhaps TRBD2 (5 bases). The ends were cut back, 5 bases at V and 6 bases at J, with 9 bases in the middle. Germline V gene sequence: CDR1 SGHTA, CDR2 FQGNSA. CDR3 size: 12 residues. CDR3 sequence reads: CASSTRRDTQYF. The CDR3 DNA is TGTGCCAGCAGCACACGGAGGGATACGCAGTATTTT.

This clonotype was observed a handful of times. This chain connects TRBV12-5 to TRBJ2-3; 7 bases agree with TRBD2. Germline values: CDR1 LGHNT, CDR2 FRNRAP. J lost 0 bases, V lost 1 base, and 1 base had no gene match. This CDR3 has 15 residues. Here the CDR3 reads CASGLAGGSTDTQYF. The CDR3 nucleotides are TGTGCTAGTGGTTTGGCGGGAGGAAGCACAGATACGCAGTATTTT.